A single sample gave rise to the 5 T cell receptor beta chains below, sequenced in a study of T cell repertoires in cytomegalovirus infection. TCRdb recomputed calls from the reads with MiXCR, one row per CDR3 protein. The data show 450,000 to 650,000 distinct CDR3 sequences, about a quarter seen once. The specimen was PBMCs. These receptors originate from a human donor in good health (CMV status not recorded). Some clones in this sample may be carry-over from other donors' samples.

The chain recombines TRBV15 with TRBJ1-1, with D perhaps matching TRBD1 (6 bases). Trimming took 0 bases from V and 7 from J, leaving 12 bases between them. In germline, CDR1 is LNHNV, CDR2 YYDKDF (reference sequence). CDR3 size: 14 residues. The CDR3 DNA is TGTGCCACCAGCAGAGAATTCCAGGGGATTGAAGCTTTCTTT. Its protein is CATSREFQGIEAFF.

This clonotype occurred a few times. V and J are TRBV19 and TRBJ2-5, with TRBD2 as a possible D gene (6 bases). Germline-derived CDR1 and CDR2 are LNHDA and SQIVND (reference sequence). The CDR3 is 15 residues long. V was clipped by 3 bases and J by 1 base, with 12 bases between them. Written as DNA, the CDR3 is TGTGCCAGTAGTATTCAAGCGGGTGCCCAAGAGACCCAGTACTTC. Protein: CASSIQAGAQETQYF.

This clonotype appeared a few times. V gene TRBV7-9 combines with J gene TRBJ1-1; perhaps TRBD1 as D (6 bases). Germline V gene data show CDR1 as SEHNR and CDR2 as FQNEAQ (reference sequence). This CDR3 is 13 amino acids long. Trimming cost V 5 bases and J 4 bases, with 11 bases left between them. In DNA form, the CDR3 reads TGTGCCAGCAGCCATACAGGGTCCACTGAAGCTTTCTTT. Encoded protein: CASSHTGSTEAFF.

V usage is TRBV4-1 and J usage is TRBJ2-2; 8 bases agree with TRBD2. CDR3 length: 17 amino acids. With V trimmed by 0 bases and J by 7 bases, 10 bases remained unmatched. Looked up from germline, CDR1 is MGHRA and CDR2 is YSYEKL. The CDR3 protein is CASSQDSLAVRIGELFF. CDR3 coding DNA: TGCGCCAGCAGCCAAGATTCACTAGCGGTGAGGATCGGGGAGCTGTTTTTT.

This clonotype was found many times. The chain combines TRBV7-6 with TRBJ2-1, with 9 bases identical to TRBD2. Trimming took 5 bases from V and 5 from J; bases not matched to a gene: 7. CDR1 is SGHVS, CDR2 FNYEAQ, per germline. The CDR3 has 15 residues. CDR3 DNA: TGTGCCAGCAGCATTAGCGGGAGCGGGGACAATGAGCAGTTCTTC. Translation: CASSISGSGDNEQFF.